Listed below are T cell receptor beta chains from one sample, sequenced in a study of Graves' ophthalmopathy and Graves' hyperthyroidism. TCRdb re-called the multiplex PCR reads with MiXCR, one entry per CDR3 protein. This sample carries roughly 480,000 distinct CDR3 sequences, approximately 15% of them seen once, and the ten largest clones take 9.5% to 10%. Sample: blood. These receptors were obtained from a woman aged 25 to 39 with Graves' ophthalmopathy. The CDR3 runs from the conserved cysteine through the conserved F or W. The D gene is left open where the match is weak. Rows give clone size only sometimes, using once, few, many, or a class for an expanded clone.

>TRBD1|TRBJ2-5|-|TRBV2
CASRTRDRGLGETQYF
TGTGCCAGCAGAACCCGGGACAGGGGGCTCGGAGAGACCCAGTACTTC
>-|TRBJ2-5|many|TRBV24-1
CATYSGRATETQYF
TGTGCCACCTATAGCGGAAGGGCCACTGAGACCCAGTACTTC
>-|TRBJ1-6|-|TRBV4-2
CASSDQTFSPLHF
TGTGCCAGCTCAGACCAGACTTTTTCACCCCTCCACTTT
>-|TRBJ2-2|many|TRBV6-6
CASSFFAPRNTGELFF
TGTGCCAGCAGTTTCTTCGCCCCAAGGAACACCGGGGAGCTGTTTTTT
>TRBD1|TRBJ1-2|many|TRBV6-1
CASSETGDYGYTF
TGTGCCAGCAGTGAAACAGGGGACTATGGCTACACCTTC
>-|TRBJ2-5|-|TRBV15
CATSRDITSGQETQYF
TGTGCCACCAGCAGAGATATTACCAGCGGCCAAGAGACCCAGTACTTC
>TRBD1|TRBJ2-7|many|TRBV12-3/TRBV12-4
CASSSEEGASHEQYF
TGTGCCAGCAGTTCAGAAGAGGGGGCCAGCCACGAGCAGTACTTC
>TRBD1|TRBJ2-7|many|TRBV20-1
CSAPTDPGQGYEQYF
TGCAGTGCTCCGACCGACCCGGGACAGGGGTACGAGCAGTACTTC
>-|TRBJ2-7|many|TRBV6-1
CASSAGRPYEQYF
TGTGCCAGCAGCGCGGGACGGCCCTACGAGCAGTACTTC
>-|TRBJ1-3|-|TRBV12-3/TRBV12-4
CASSPIVAISGNTIYF
TGTGCCAGCAGTCCAATAGTGGCCATCTCTGGAAACACCATATATTTT
>-|TRBJ1-6|many|TRBV6-1
CASSDQTGTNSPLHF
TGTGCCAGCAGTGATCAAACAGGGACGAATTCACCCCTCCACTTT
>TRBD1|TRBJ1-2|many|TRBV20-1
CSANPYVGTAYGYTF
TGCAGTGCTAATCCATACGTCGGGACAGCATATGGCTACACCTTC
>TRBD1|TRBJ2-5|many|TRBV30
CAWNRQGSETQYF
TGTGCCTGGAATCGACAGGGTAGCGAGACCCAGTACTTC
>-|TRBJ1-5|few|TRBV24-1
CATSDGGNQPQHF
TGTGCCACCAGTGATGGGGGTAATCAGCCCCAGCATTTT
>-|TRBJ2-7|many|TRBV27
CASRSSTSYEQYF
TGTGCCAGCAGGTCATCGACCTCCTACGAGCAGTACTTC
>-|TRBJ1-1|many|TRBV12-3/TRBV12-4
CASRTPRFHGDTEAFF
TGTGCCAGCAGGACCCCCAGATTTCATGGAGACACTGAAGCTTTCTTT
>TRBD2|TRBJ2-7|-|TRBV6-1
CASSELGDYYEQYF
TGTGCCAGCAGTGAACTCGGGGACTACTACGAGCAGTACTTC
>-|TRBJ1-2|many|TRBV7-2
CASSLEGRTYGYTF
TGTGCCAGCAGCTTAGAGGGGCGGACCTATGGCTACACCTTC
>TRBD1|TRBJ2-5|many|TRBV20-1
CSALQGVETQYF
TGCAGTGCATTACAGGGGGTTGAGACCCAGTACTTC
>-|TRBJ1-2|many|TRBV4-2
CASSQVYPSGTINYGYTF
TGTGCCAGCAGCCAAGTTTACCCCTCCGGGACAATTAACTATGGCTACACCTTC
>-|TRBJ1-5|-|TRBV6-2/TRBV6-3
CASNYRLEQPQHF
TGTGCCAGCAACTACAGGTTAGAGCAGCCCCAGCATTTT
>-|TRBJ1-1|many|TRBV6-5
CASSYAQAATEAFF
TGTGCCAGCAGTTATGCGCAGGCGGCCACTGAAGCTTTCTTT
>-|TRBJ1-2|many|TRBV9
CASSKGGNYGYTF
TGTGCCAGCAGTAAAGGCGGTAACTATGGCTACACCTTC
>TRBD1|TRBJ2-2|many|TRBV5-1
CASNDRADTGELFF
TGCGCCAGTAACGACAGGGCGGACACCGGGGAGCTGTTTTTT
>-|TRBJ1-2|many|TRBV20-1
CSAQALSKGYTF
TGCAGTGCCCAGGCTCTCAGTAAAGGCTACACCTTC
>TRBD2|TRBJ2-7|-|TRBV19
CASSIYLAGSRYEQYF
TGTGCCAGTAGTATATATCTAGCGGGGTCCCGCTACGAGCAGTACTTC
>-|TRBJ2-7|many|TRBV11-3
CASSSGSWRSSYEQYF
TGTGCCAGCAGCTCCGGAAGTTGGAGGAGCTCCTACGAGCAGTACTTC
>TRBD1|TRBJ2-2|many|TRBV27
CASKGTGGLSNTGELFF
TGTGCCAGCAAGGGGACAGGGGGTTTATCGAACACCGGGGAGCTGTTTTTT
>-|TRBJ2-7|few|TRBV19
CASSRGLTYEQYF
TGTGCCAGTAGCCGGGGACTCACTTACGAGCAGTACTTC
>-|TRBJ2-7|many|TRBV4-2
CASSQDLDSSYEQYF
TGTGCCAGCAGCCAAGATTTGGATAGTTCCTACGAGCAGTACTTC